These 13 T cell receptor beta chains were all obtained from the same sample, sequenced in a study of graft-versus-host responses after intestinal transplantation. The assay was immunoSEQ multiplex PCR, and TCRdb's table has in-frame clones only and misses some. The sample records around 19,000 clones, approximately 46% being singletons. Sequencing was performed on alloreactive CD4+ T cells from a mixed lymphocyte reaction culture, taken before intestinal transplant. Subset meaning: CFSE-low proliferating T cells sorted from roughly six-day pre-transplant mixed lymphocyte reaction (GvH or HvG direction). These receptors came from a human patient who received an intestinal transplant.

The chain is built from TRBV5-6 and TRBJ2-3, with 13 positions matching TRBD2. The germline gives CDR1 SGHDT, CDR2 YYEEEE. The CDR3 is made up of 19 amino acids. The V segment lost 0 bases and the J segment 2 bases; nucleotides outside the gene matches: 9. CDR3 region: CASSLVGGLAGLYTDTQYF. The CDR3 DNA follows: TGTGCCAGCAGCTTGGTGGGGGGACTAGCGGGGTTATACACAGATACGCAGTATTTT.

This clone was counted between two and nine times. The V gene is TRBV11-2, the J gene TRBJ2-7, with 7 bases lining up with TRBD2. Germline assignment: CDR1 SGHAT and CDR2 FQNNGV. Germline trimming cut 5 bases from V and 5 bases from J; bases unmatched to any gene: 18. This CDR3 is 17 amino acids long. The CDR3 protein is CASSLLTGGFSRDEQYF. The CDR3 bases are TGTGCCAGCAGCCTCCTGACCGGGGGGTTTAGTCGAGACGAGCAGTACTTC.

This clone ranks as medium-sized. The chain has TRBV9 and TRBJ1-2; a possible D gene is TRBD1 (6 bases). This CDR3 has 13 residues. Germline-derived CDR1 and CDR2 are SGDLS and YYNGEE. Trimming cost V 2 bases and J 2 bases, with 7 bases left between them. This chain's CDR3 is CASSVQGNYGYTF. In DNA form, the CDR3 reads TGTGCCAGCAGCGTCCAGGGGAACTATGGCTACACCTTC.

In nucleotides, the CDR3 is TGTGCCAGCAGGCCAAGGGGACTAGATTCGGTAGCGCAGTATTTT. Translating gives CASRPRGLDSVAQYF. The chain joins TRBV6-5 to TRBJ2-3; 8 nucleotides line up with TRBD2. The CDR3 contains 15 residues. Trimming took 6 bases from V and 10 from J; bases not matched to a gene: 15. Germline V gives CDR1 MNHEY, CDR2 SVGAGI.

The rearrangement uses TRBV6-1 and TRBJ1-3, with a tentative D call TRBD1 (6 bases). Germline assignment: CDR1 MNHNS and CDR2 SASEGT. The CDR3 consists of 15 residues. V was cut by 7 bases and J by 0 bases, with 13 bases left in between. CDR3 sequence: CASTEGDVSGNTIYF. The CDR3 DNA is TGTGCCAGCACCGAGGGGGATGTCTCTGGAAACACCATATATTTT.

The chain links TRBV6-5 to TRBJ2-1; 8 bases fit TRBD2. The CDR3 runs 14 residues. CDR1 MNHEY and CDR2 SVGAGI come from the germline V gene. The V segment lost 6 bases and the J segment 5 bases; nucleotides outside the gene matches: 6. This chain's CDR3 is CASSLRGGNNEQFF. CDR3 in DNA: TGTGCCAGCAGCCTCCGGGGGGGCAACAATGAGCAGTTCTTC.

CDR3 in DNA: TGTGCCAGCATGGCGGAGTACACTGGAAACACCATATATTTT. It specifies CASMAEYTGNTIYF. V gene TRBV27 combines with J gene TRBJ1-3; D gene ambiguous. The length of the CDR3 is 14 residues. Germline CDR1 reads MNHEY; CDR2 reads SMNVEV (reference sequence). V was clipped by 7 bases and J by 2 bases, with 12 bases between them.

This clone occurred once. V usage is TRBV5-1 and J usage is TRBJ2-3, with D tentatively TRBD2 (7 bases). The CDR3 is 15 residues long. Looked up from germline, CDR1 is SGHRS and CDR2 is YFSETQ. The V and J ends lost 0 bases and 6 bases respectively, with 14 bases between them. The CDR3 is CASSLAPGGPDTQYF. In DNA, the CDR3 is TGCGCCAGCAGCTTGGCCCCGGGGGGCCCCGATACGCAGTATTTT.

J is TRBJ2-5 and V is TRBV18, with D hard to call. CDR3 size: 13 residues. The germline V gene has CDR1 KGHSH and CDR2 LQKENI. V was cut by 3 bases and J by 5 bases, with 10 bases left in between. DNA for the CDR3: TGTGCCAGCTCACCCCCCGCCAGGGAGACCCAGTACTTC. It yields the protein CASSPPARETQYF.

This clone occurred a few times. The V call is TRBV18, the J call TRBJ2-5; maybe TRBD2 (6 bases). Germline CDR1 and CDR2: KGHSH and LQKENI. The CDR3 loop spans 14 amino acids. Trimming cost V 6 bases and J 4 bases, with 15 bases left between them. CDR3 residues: CASSPGLLGETQYF. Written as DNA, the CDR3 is TGTGCCAGCTCGCCTGGACTACTCGGAGAGACCCAGTACTTC.

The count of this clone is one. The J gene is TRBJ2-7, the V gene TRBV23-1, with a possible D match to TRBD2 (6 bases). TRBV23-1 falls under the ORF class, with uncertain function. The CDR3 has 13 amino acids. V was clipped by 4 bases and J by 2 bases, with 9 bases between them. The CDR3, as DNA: TGCGCCAGCAGTCTCCGGGGGACCTACGAGCAGTACTTC. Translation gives CASSLRGTYEQYF.

Written as DNA, the CDR3 is TGTGCCAGCAGCCCAGGGACTAGCGGGGGGAGGGATACGCAGTATTTT. Residues: CASSPGTSGGRDTQYF. This rearrangement joins TRBV9 to TRBJ2-3; 15 nucleotides match TRBD2. V was clipped by 4 bases and J by 6 bases; unmatched bases: 6. The CDR3 extends over 16 amino acids. Germline-derived CDR1 and CDR2 are SGDLS and YYNGEE.

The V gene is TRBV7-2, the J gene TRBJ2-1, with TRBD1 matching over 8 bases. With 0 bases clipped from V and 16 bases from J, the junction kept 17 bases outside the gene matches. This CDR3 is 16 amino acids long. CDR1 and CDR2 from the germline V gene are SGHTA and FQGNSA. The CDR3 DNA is TGTGCCAGCAGCTTAGCCCACCAAATGACAGGGGTAAGGATCTTCTTC. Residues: CASSLAHQMTGVRIFF.